These 15 T cell receptor beta chains share one sample of origin, sequenced in a study of blood T cell repertoires in COVID-19. This table comes from immunoSEQ multiplex PCR, and its TCRdb copy is limited to in-frame clones, with some not included. Of roughly 290,000 clones listed, 70% to 90% are singletons. The sequencing input was peripheral blood. The receptors shown here come from a woman aged 60 to 75 with acute or convalescent COVID-19.

This chain connects TRBV9 to TRBJ1-2, with 9 positions matching TRBD1. CDR3 size: 16 residues. With V trimmed by 4 bases and J by 1 base, 8 bases remained unmatched. Germline V gives CDR1 SGDLS, CDR2 YYNGEE. CDR3 residues: CASSPGQGPYNYGYTF. The CDR3, as DNA: TGTGCCAGCAGCCCGGGACAGGGACCATATAACTATGGCTACACCTTC.

V gene TRBV11-2 combines with J gene TRBJ1-2, with a possible D match to TRBD1 (5 bases). Germline CDR1 SGHAT, CDR2 FQNNGV. CDR3 length equals 15 residues. V gave up 0 bases and J gave up 3 bases, with 11 bases separating them. The DNA for the CDR3 is TGTGCCAGCAGCTTAGACAGCCAGGGCCACTATGGCTACACCTTC. The encoded protein is CASSLDSQGHYGYTF.

This clone was seen just once. The chain recombines TRBV7-9 with TRBJ2-7; 8 positions agree with TRBD2. Losses at the gene ends were 3 bases for V and 1 base for J; bases not matched to a gene: 5. The length of the CDR3 is 15 residues. Per the germline V gene, CDR1 is SEHNR and CDR2 is FQNEAQ (reference sequence). The DNA of the CDR3 is TGTGCCAGCAGCTTCCCAGCGGGGGCGTCCTACGAGCAGTACTTC. It specifies CASSFPAGASYEQYF. The variable domain in full, completed from reference TRBV7-9 and TRBJ2-7, reads DTGVSQNPRHKITKRGQNVTFRCDPISEHNRLYWYRQTLGQGPEFLTYFQNEAQLEKSRLLSDRFSAERPKGSFSTLEIQRTEQGDSAMYLCASSFPAGASYEQYFGPGTRLTVT.

This chain links TRBV5-4 with TRBJ2-7; a weak D match, TRBD1 (6 bases). V was cut by 4 bases and J by 5 bases, with 13 bases left in between. This CDR3 has 13 residues. Per the germline V gene, CDR1 is SGHNT and CDR2 is YYREEE (reference sequence). The CDR3 DNA sequence: TGTGCCAGCAGCCTGACAGGTAGCGACGAGCAGTACTTC. Its translation: CASSLTGSDEQYF.

This chain's CDR3 is CASSWMSVGGPQETQYF. The CDR3 DNA reads TGCGCCAGCAGCTGGATGTCTGTCGGCGGGCCCCAAGAGACCCAGTACTTC. This sequence joins TRBV5-1 and TRBJ2-5; D perhaps matches TRBD2 (5 bases). This CDR3 comprises 17 residues. The germline CDR1 and CDR2 sequences are SGHRS and YFSETQ. Trimming stripped 3 bases from V and 1 base from J, with 19 bases between.

V gene TRBV6-2 or TRBV6-3 combines with J gene TRBJ2-7; the D gene is possibly TRBD1 (5 bases). The CDR3 totals 14 residues. V lost 2 bases to trimming and J lost 5 bases, with 13 bases between them. The germline V gene has CDR1 MNHEY and CDR2 SVGEGT. CDR3: CASSYPGQGDEQYF. In DNA, the CDR3 is TGTGCCAGCAGTTACCCAGGGCAGGGCGACGAGCAGTACTTC.

CDR3 bases: TGCGCCAGCAGCACCGGACAGGGACAAGAGACCCAGTACTTC. Its protein product is CASSTGQGQETQYF. V gene TRBV5-1 combines with J gene TRBJ2-5; 8 bases line up with TRBD1. Germline CDR1 SGHRS, CDR2 YFSETQ. The CDR3 length is 14 residues. The junction had 4 bases not matched to a gene; V was cut back by 4 bases and J by 2 bases.

J is TRBJ1-2 and V is TRBV12-3 or TRBV12-4; D gene unclear. Trimming pared 1 base from V and 4 bases from J, leaving 7 bases between. CDR3 length equals 13 residues. The CDR3 coding sequence is TGTGCCAGCAGTTTAGGCCAGGCCTATGGCTACACCTTC. Translating it yields CASSLGQAYGYTF.

This clone has just a few counts. The chain is built from TRBV28 and TRBJ1-6, with unresolved D. V lost 2 bases and J lost 0, with 8 bases in between. The CDR3 runs 16 residues. Germline V gene data show CDR1 as MDHEN and CDR2 as SYDVKM. This chain's CDR3 is CASSLEGSSYNSPLHF. CDR3 in DNA: TGTGCCAGCAGTTTAGAAGGGAGCTCCTATAATTCACCCCTCCACTTT.

This clone came up a few times. This chain connects TRBV7-9 to TRBJ1-1; D remains ambiguous. V was shortened by 4 bases and J by 1 base, with 19 bases between the two germline ends. This CDR3 comprises 17 residues. CDR1 and CDR2 from the germline V gene are SEHNR and FQNEAQ (reference sequence). The CDR3 nucleotides read TGTGCCAGCAGCTCACCCGGGTCCCCGTTATCGAACACTGAAGCTTTCTTT. The encoded protein is CASSSPGSPLSNTEAFF.

The CDR3 region is CASSSSGQGDSPLHF. The DNA of the CDR3 is TGTGCCAGCAGCTCGTCGGGACAGGGAGATTCACCCCTCCACTTT. This sequence joins TRBV5-6 and TRBJ1-6, with 9 bases matching TRBD1. Germline V gene lookup returns CDR1 SGHDT and CDR2 YYEEEE. The CDR3 contains 15 residues. J lost 8 bases, V lost 3 bases, and 6 bases had no gene match.

In nucleotides, the CDR3 is TGTGCCAGCAGGGAGACAGGGGCGAGTCGTTTGACCCAGTACTTC. It yields the protein CASRETGASRLTQYF. This sequence joins TRBV27 and TRBJ2-5; 8 positions match TRBD1. J lost 7 bases, V lost 6 bases, and 13 bases had no gene match. CDR1 is MNHEY and CDR2 is SMNVEV in the germline V gene (reference sequence). The length of the CDR3 is 15 residues.

This chain uses TRBV28 with TRBJ2-3; possibly TRBD2 for D (6 bases). The CDR3 extends over 17 amino acids. V lost 3 bases and J lost 6, with 22 bases in between. Germline V lookup: CDR1 MDHEN, CDR2 SYDVKM. The CDR3 coding sequence is TGTGCCAGCAGTTTCGGGTGGCGGGCGCGGGGATCGGATACGCAGTATTTT. Its protein product is CASSFGWRARGSDTQYF.

This clone was counted once. The CDR3 sequence: CASSRSPNQPQHF. In nucleotides, the CDR3 is TGTGCCAGCTCCCGGTCTCCCAATCAGCCCCAGCATTTT. The chain links TRBV19 to TRBJ1-5; D gene unclear. The CDR3 consists of 13 residues. Germline CDR1 LNHDA, CDR2 SQIVND (reference sequence). The ends were cut back, 9 bases at V and 3 bases at J, with 12 bases in the middle.

A remark on this clone: Within the sample, other DNA sequences also encode this same CDR3. The chain carries TRBV11-3 and TRBJ1-1, with TRBD1 as a possible D gene (6 bases). The CDR3 contains 14 residues. The V end was cut by 1 base, the J end by 1 base, with 7 bases between. CDR1 and CDR2 from the germline V gene are SGHNT and YENEEA. CDR3 nucleotides: TGTGCCAGCAGCTTAGGCAGGGGGAACACTGAAGCTTTCTTT. It yields the protein CASSLGRGNTEAFF.